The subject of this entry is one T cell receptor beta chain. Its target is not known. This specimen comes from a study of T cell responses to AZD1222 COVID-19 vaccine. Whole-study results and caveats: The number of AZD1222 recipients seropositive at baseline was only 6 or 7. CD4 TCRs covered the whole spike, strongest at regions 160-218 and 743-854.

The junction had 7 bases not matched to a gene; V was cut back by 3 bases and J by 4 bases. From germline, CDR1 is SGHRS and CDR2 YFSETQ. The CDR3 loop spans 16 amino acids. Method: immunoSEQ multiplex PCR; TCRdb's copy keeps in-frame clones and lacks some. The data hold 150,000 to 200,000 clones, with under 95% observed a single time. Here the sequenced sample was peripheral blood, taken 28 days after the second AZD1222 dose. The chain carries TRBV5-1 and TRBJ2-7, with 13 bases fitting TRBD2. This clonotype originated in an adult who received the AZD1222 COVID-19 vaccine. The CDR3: CASSSLTSGGNYEQYF. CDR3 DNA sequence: TGCGCCAGCAGCTCCTTGACTAGCGGGGGGAATTACGAGCAGTACTTC. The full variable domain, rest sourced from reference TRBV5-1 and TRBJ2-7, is KAGVTQTPRYLIKTRGQQVTLSCSPISGHRSVSWYQQTPGQGLQFLFEYFSETQRNKGNFPGRFSGRQFSNSRSEMNVSTLELGDSALYLCASSSLTSGGNYEQYFGPGTRLTVT.